These 9 T cell receptor beta chains came from one sample sequenced in a study of spatial heterogeneity in lung cancer. Study results and caveats: Tumor mutation counts were tracked by expanded intratumoral alpha and beta TCR counts.

TCRdb reprocessed the 5' RACE reads with MiXCR, giving one entry per CDR3 protein. The data hold around 500 distinct CDR3 sequences, with less than 30% observed a single time. The antigens of these receptors remain unknown. The sample's time point: sample taken at primary tumor resection. The sequencing used lung tumor tissue, collected at surgery. The receptors were sampled from a male donor with early-stage non-small cell lung cancer.

This clonotype is termed hyperexpanded. The genes are TRBV13 and TRBJ2-7, with 8 nucleotides matching TRBD1. This CDR3 contains 15 residues. V trimming: 5 bases; J trimming: 6 bases; junction bases outside the gene matches: 12. Germline lookup yields CDR1 PRHDT and CDR2 FYEKMQ (reference sequence). In DNA form, the CDR3 reads TGTGCCAGCAGCCCGAAGGACAGGGTCGCATCCGAGCAGTACTTC. Protein: CASSPKDRVASEQYF.

This clonotype was picked up a small number of times. The chain carries TRBV12-3 or TRBV12-4 and TRBJ2-7; D perhaps matches TRBD2 (6 bases). Trimming pared 3 bases from V and 7 bases from J, leaving 13 bases between. This CDR3 region has 13 residues. CDR3 residues: CASSFASVTEQYF. For the CDR3, the DNA is TGTGCCAGCAGTTTCGCTAGCGTGACTGAGCAGTACTTC.

Sample share makes this clonotype large. The rearrangement joins TRBV12-3 or TRBV12-4 to TRBJ1-3, with D hard to call. The CDR3 contains 15 residues. Trimming took 2 bases from V and 2 from J, leaving 10 bases between them. CDR3 nucleotides: TGTGCCAGCAGTTTATATCCAAGGACTGGAAACACCATATATTTT. Translating it yields CASSLYPRTGNTIYF.

This clonotype is termed large. The chain is built from TRBV23-1 and TRBJ2-1; possibly TRBD1 for D (5 bases). TRBV23-1 belongs to the ORF category, with a function that is uncertain. The length of the CDR3 is 16 residues. The V end lost 2 bases, the J end lost 0 bases, and 11 bases lay between the germline ends. Here the CDR3 reads CASSQSRGSSYNEQFF. The CDR3 region has the DNA TGCGCCAGCAGTCAAAGTAGGGGTAGCTCCTACAATGAGCAGTTCTTC.

This clonotype rates as large. The chain links TRBV18 to TRBJ2-2, with TRBD1 matching 8 bases. J gave up 4 bases and V 4 bases, and 8 bases lay outside the gene matches. The CDR3 spans 16 residues. The germline CDR1 and CDR2 sequences are KGHSH and LQKENI. The CDR3 is CASSQSGQGSTGELFF. DNA of the CDR3: TGTGCCAGCTCACAGTCCGGACAGGGCAGCACCGGGGAGCTGTTTTTT.

V gene TRBV7-9 combines with J gene TRBJ2-3; a possible D gene is TRBD2 (5 bases). V dropped 3 bases and J dropped 4 bases, with 11 bases sitting between them. Germline values: CDR1 SEHNR, CDR2 FQNEAQ (reference sequence). The CDR3 sequence is 14 residues long. The CDR3 region has the DNA TGTGCCAGCAGCTTGAGCGGTAGCGCAGATACGCAGTATTTT. Its translation is CASSLSGSADTQYF.

This clonotype qualifies as hyperexpanded (1% or more). The genes are TRBV6-5 and TRBJ2-7, with 9 bases lining up with TRBD2. Germline CDR1 MNHEY, CDR2 SVGAGI. CDR3 length equals 15 residues. The V gene end was trimmed by 2 bases and the J gene end by 6 bases; junction bases not matched to a gene: 8. The CDR3 loop is CASSYGGGAGGEQYF. The CDR3 DNA sequence: TGTGCCAGCAGTTACGGCGGGGGGGCCGGCGGCGAGCAGTACTTC.

This clonotype was detected a few times. The V and J genes are TRBV20-1 and TRBJ1-4; 9 bases map to TRBD1. The V gene end was trimmed by 0 bases and the J gene end by 8 bases; junction bases not matched to a gene: 7. The CDR3 runs 15 residues. Germline lookup yields CDR1 DFQATT and CDR2 SNEGSKA (reference sequence). The CDR3 sequence is CSARDTGQGLEKLFF. In DNA, the CDR3 is TGCAGTGCTAGAGATACGGGACAGGGACTAGAAAAACTGTTTTTT.

Judged by abundance, this clonotype is medium-sized. CDR3 nucleotide sequence: TGCGCCAGCAGTGAGGACAACACAGATACGCAGTATTTT. Translation: CASSEDNTDTQYF. This rearrangement joins TRBV10-1 to TRBJ2-3; unclear D gene. The CDR3 has 13 residues. Deletions cut 2 bases from V and 2 bases from J, with 5 bases between. Germline-derived CDR1 and CDR2 are WNHNN and SYGVQD (reference sequence).